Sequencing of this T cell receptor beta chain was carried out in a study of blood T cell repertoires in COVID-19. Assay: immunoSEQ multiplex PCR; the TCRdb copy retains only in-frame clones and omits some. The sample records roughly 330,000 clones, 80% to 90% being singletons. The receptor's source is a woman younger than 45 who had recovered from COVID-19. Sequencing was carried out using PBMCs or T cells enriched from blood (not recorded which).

CDR3 region: CASSFRKQYF. CDR3 DNA sequence: TGTGCCAGCAGCTTCAGGAAGCAGTACTTC. This chain uses TRBV7-8 with TRBJ2-7, with D unresolved. The V gene lost 3 bases and the J gene lost 8 bases, with 5 bases spanning the gap. Germline assignment: CDR1 SGHVS and CDR2 FQNEAQ. The CDR3 spans 10 residues.